These 4 T cell receptor beta chains came from one sample sequenced in a study of T cell responses to AZD1222 COVID-19 vaccine. Here immunoSEQ multiplex PCR was the method, and the copy in TCRdb shows in-frame clones only, minus some. The sample contains roughly 70,000 clones, 90% to 95% of which appear only once. Sequencing was performed on peripheral blood, taken 28 days after the second dose of the MenACWY control vaccine. The receptors stem from an adult who received the MenACWY meningococcal vaccine as a control.

This clone was seen only once. The V call is TRBV30, the J call TRBJ1-5; TRBD1 aligns across 9 bases. The CDR3 consists of 13 residues. Germline V CDR1 and CDR2: GTSNPN, SVGIG (reference sequence). Trimming removed 3 bases from V and 5 bases from J; junction bases left unmatched: 2. This CDR3 reads CAWSRDRDQPQHF. CDR3 bases: TGTGCCTGGAGCCGGGACAGGGATCAGCCCCAGCATTTT.

In its sample, this clone was seen once. A junction boundary mismatches the germline segment, possibly from a read error. CDR3 loop: CAGSPGGSSWQYF. In DNA form, the CDR3 reads TGTGCCGGCAGCCCAGGGGGGAGCAGCTGGCAGTATTTT. This chain connects TRBV7-2 to TRBJ2-3, with D possibly TRBD1 on 7 matching bases. The V gene's germline CDR1 is SGHTA and CDR2 FQGNSA. This CDR3 has 13 residues.

This sequence joins TRBV28 and TRBJ1-2; the match to TRBD1 covers 12 bases. From germline, CDR1 is MDHEN and CDR2 SYDVKM. The ends lost 5 bases at V and 8 bases at J; junction bases unmatched: 6. The CDR3 is 14 amino acids. CDR3 coding DNA: TGTGCCAGCAGTCCGGGACAGGGGGCGCAAGGCTACACCTTC. Translating gives CASSPGQGAQGYTF.

The chain combines TRBV5-5 with TRBJ2-7; the D gene is possibly TRBD2 (6 bases). CDR1 is SGHKS and CDR2 is YYEKEE in the germline V gene (reference sequence). This CDR3 comprises 15 residues. With 3 bases removed from V and 6 bases from J, the gap between germline ends came to 19 bases. CDR3 loop: CASSSLPSELIEQYF. CDR3 nucleotides: TGTGCCAGCAGCTCCTTACCTAGCGAGTTGATCGAGCAGTACTTC.